This TCR beta chain is drawn from a study of metastatic and nonmetastatic thyroid tumors. Turning to the study itself: Malignant thyroid and benign thyroid patients provided blood and tumor or nodule tissue whose repertoires were compared. Regarding the study as a whole: Reportedly, malignant thyroid tumors had significantly higher TCR beta diversity than benign nodules, in blood and tumor.

Trimming took off 3 bases at V and 5 bases at J, with 7 bases between the two ends. The length of the CDR3 is 11 residues. Germline-derived CDR1 and CDR2 are DFQATT and SNEGSKA (reference sequence). The table lists this clone with a few counts. The antigen is unknown. Treatment of any kind had been given to no patient before thyroid surgery. TCRdb reanalyzed the PCR reads via MiXCR. The table has around 28,000 clones, 3.7% seen once. The receptor's source is a male donor with papillary thyroid cancer or a benign thyroid nodule (not recorded which). Some clones in this sample may be carry-over from other donors' samples. The rearrangement joins TRBV20-1 to TRBJ1-1; D is unresolved. Sequenced input: blood. CDR3 bases: TGCAGTGCTAGTCCACGGACTGAAGCTTTCTTT. Its translation is CSASPRTEAFF.